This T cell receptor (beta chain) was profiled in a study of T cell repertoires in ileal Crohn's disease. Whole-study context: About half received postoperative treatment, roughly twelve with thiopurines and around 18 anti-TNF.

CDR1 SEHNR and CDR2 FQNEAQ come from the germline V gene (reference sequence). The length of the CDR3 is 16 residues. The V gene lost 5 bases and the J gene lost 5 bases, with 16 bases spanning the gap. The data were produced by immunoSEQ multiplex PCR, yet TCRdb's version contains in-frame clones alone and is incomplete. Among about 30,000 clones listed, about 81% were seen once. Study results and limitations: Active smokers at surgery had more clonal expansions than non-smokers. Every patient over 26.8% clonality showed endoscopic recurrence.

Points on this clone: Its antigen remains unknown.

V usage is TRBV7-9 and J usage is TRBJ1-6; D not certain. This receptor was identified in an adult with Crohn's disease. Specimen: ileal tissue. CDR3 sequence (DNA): TGTGCCAGCAGCAAGGACCGGACGGGGAATAATTCACCCCTCCACTTT. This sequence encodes CASSKDRTGNNSPLHF.